What follows describes a single T cell receptor (beta chain). The antigen remains unidentified. These data come from a study of CD8 T cells in ankylosing spondylitis. Study-level findings and limits: Typical of ankylosing spondylitis blood, it appeared, was a TCR beta motif of under 10 highly homologous variants. A subset of motif variants has previously been described in the synovial fluid and blood of reactive arthritis. Matched ankylosing spondylitis synovial fluid reportedly contained a significantly enriched population of disease-linked clones.

In germline, CDR1 is MGHRA, CDR2 YSYEKL. V was clipped by 3 bases and J by 7 bases, with 13 bases between them. This CDR3 region has 13 residues. TCRdb re-analysed the 5' RACE reads in MiXCR, keeping a single row per CDR3 protein. This sample has about 250,000 distinct CDR3 sequences, with approximately 30% found just once. The sequencing input was blood, either unsorted or a sorted T cell fraction (not recorded which). The clonotype was recovered from a male donor with ankylosing spondylitis or in good health (not recorded which). The V gene is TRBV4-1, the J gene TRBJ2-7; weak D call: TRBD2 (7 bases). CDR3 nucleotides: TGCGCCAGCAGCCAGTGGGGGGGGCAGGAGCAGTACTTC. It is translated as CASSQWGGQEQYF.